This entry is about one TCR beta chain. The antigen remains undetermined. Libraries were prepared by immunoSEQ multiplex PCR; TCRdb keeps only in-frame clonotypes and omits some of them. The sample records roughly 80,000 clones, roughly 87% being singletons. This sample was taken from a study of OX40 agonist ivuxolimab in advanced cancers. As for the study in general: One patient with hepatocellular carcinoma and two with cutaneous melanoma, three in all, had partial responses. Regarding the study as a whole: The authors did not determine the antigen specificity of the expanded peripheral T cells.

Sampling times: baseline, cycle 4 day 1, cycle 7 day 1. The germline CDR1 and CDR2 sequences are SGDLS and YYNGEE. V gave up 3 bases and J gave up 1 base, with 8 bases separating them. There are 14 residues in the CDR3. The sequences come from CD4+ or CD8+ T cells sorted from blood, collected in a trial of the OX40 agonist ivuxolimab. The chain uses TRBV9 and TRBJ1-3; the D gene is possibly TRBD1 (6 bases). This clonotype was obtained from an adult with an advanced solid tumor such as melanoma, head and neck, liver or kidney cancer. CDR3 sequence (DNA): TGTGCCAGCAGCGCTACAGGGTCTGGAAACACCATATATTTT. As protein: CASSATGSGNTIYF.